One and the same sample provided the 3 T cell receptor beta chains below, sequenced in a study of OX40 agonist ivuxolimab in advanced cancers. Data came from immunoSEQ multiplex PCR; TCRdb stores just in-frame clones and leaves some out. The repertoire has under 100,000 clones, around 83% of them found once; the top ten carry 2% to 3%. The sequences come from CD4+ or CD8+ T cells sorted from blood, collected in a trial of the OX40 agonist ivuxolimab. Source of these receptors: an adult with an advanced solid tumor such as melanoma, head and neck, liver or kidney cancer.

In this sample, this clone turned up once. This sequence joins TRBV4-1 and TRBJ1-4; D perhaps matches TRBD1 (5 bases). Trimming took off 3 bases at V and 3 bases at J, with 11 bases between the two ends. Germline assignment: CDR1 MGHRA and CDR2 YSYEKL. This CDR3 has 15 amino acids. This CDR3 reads CASSQEGLPNEKLFF. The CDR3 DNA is TGCGCCAGCAGCCAGGAGGGACTCCCTAATGAAAAACTGTTTTTT.

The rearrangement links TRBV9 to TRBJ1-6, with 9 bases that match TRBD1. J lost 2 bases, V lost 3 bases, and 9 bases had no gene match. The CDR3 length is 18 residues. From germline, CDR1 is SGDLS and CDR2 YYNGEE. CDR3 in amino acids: CASSAGQGFSTYNSPLHF. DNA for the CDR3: TGTGCCAGCAGCGCGGGACAGGGCTTCAGCACCTATAATTCACCCCTCCACTTT.

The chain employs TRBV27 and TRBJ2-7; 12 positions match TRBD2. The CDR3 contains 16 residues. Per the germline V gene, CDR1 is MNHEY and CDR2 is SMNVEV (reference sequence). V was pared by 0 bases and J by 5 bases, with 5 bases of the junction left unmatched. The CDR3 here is CASSLSLAGGLHEQYF. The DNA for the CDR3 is TGTGCCAGCAGTTTATCGCTAGCGGGGGGGCTCCACGAGCAGTACTTC.